This T cell receptor (beta chain) is drawn from a study of follicular helper T cells after annual influenza vaccination. Study-wide points: Yearly vaccinations repeatedly recalled conserved clonotypes in ICOS+CD38+ cTfh. Change in circulating plasmablasts correlated with ICOS+CD38+ cTfh clonality change. Most later recoveries of Day 7 ICOS+CD38+ clones were ICOS-CD38- cTfh.

Sequencing was performed with immunoSEQ multiplex PCR; in TCRdb, only in-frame clones are kept and a portion is missing. The sample holds approximately 13,000 clones, 75% to 80% seen once. Germline V CDR1 and CDR2: SEHNR, FQNEAQ (reference sequence). V dropped 6 bases and J dropped 8 bases, with 19 bases sitting between them. The CDR3 consists of 15 residues. The time point was: 2015-2016 season, pre-vaccination. This clone was recorded a few times. Its matching antigen is unknown. The source is an adult who received the influenza vaccine. The chain has TRBV7-9 and TRBJ2-2; D might be TRBD1 or TRBD2, each matching 5 bases. Sequenced material: CXCR5- memory CD4+ T cells sorted from blood, taken on the day of influenza vaccination. CDR3 protein: CASRNLPGTRGELFF. The CDR3 DNA sequence: TGTGCCAGCAGGAACCTCCCGGGGACCAGGGGGGAGCTGTTTTTT.